This T cell receptor beta chain was sequenced during a study of blood T cell repertoires in COVID-19. Study in general: Specimens from acute and convalescent COVID-19 originated in the United States, Italy and Spain. The cDNA or gDNA used as material had been derived from T cells, B-cell-depleted T cells, or PBMCs.

The V gene's germline CDR1 is SGHTA and CDR2 FQGNSA. This CDR3 comprises 14 residues. After removal of 5 bases from V and 8 bases from J, the junction contained 8 bases not matched to a gene. As processed by the authors: For nucleated cells, counts were estimated from reference gene primer amplification. Sequenced by immunoSEQ multiplex PCR; TCRdb stores in-frame clones only, minus some. Clone size and V and J calls were adopted from that table, with D and trimming inferred from the DNA. The sample lists about 190,000 clones, roughly 87% occurring once. Sequencing was carried out using peripheral blood. The TCR originated in a man between 60 and 75 years old with active or convalescent COVID-19. The chain is built from TRBV7-2 and TRBJ1-2, with 10 bases aligning to TRBD1. CDR3 residues: CASSHDRGRLGYTF. In DNA form, the CDR3 reads TGTGCCAGCAGCCACGACAGGGGGCGATTGGGCTACACCTTC.